This T cell receptor beta chain was documented in a study of blood T cell repertoires in COVID-19. For the study at large: Samples of COVID-19 (acute and convalescent) were obtained from the United States, Italy and Spain. Sources were T cells, B-cell-depleted T cells, or PBMCs; the material itself was cDNA or gDNA.

Method: immunoSEQ multiplex PCR; TCRdb's copy keeps in-frame clones and lacks some. Altogether a few hundred thousand clones are present, 65% to 90% being singletons, with the ten largest covering approximately 5.3%. This CDR3 comprises 16 residues. CDR1 and CDR2 (germline): MNHEY, SVGAGI. V lost 0 bases, J lost 2 bases, and 6 bases stayed unmatched. The sequenced material came from peripheral blood. This sequence originates from a human donor in a cohort sampled during active COVID-19. The rearrangement joins TRBV6-5 to TRBJ1-2, with 7 bases aligning to TRBD1. CDR3 loop: CASSYSLGQINYGYTF. CDR3 DNA: TGTGCCAGCAGTTACTCGTTGGGACAGATCAACTATGGCTACACCTTC.